Here is one T cell receptor beta chain with its context. This sample was included in a study of blood T cell repertoires in COVID-19. About the study: The United States, Italy and Spain provided the acute and convalescent COVID-19 samples.

Two negative PCRs, clearance, or symptom resolution were required of recovered Cohort 3 donors. Trimming removed 0 bases from V and 7 bases from J, with 13 bases in between. CDR3 size: 14 residues. Germline CDR1 SGHRS, CDR2 YFSETQ. In the authors' workflow: For nucleated cells, counts were estimated from reference gene primer amplification. The assay was immunoSEQ multiplex PCR, and TCRdb's table has in-frame clones only and misses some. V and J calls and clone size are those listed in that table; D and trimming were worked out from the DNA. Among just over 300,000 clones, approximately 86% were seen once, and the ten largest hold around 8.9%.

The V gene is TRBV5-1, the J gene TRBJ1-2; possible D gene TRBD1, 6 bases. This sequence originates from a woman between 18 and 30 years old who had recovered from COVID-19. Sequenced: PBMCs or T cells enriched from blood (not recorded which). The CDR3 bases are TGCGCCAGCAGCTTGGGGGACCAAGGGGGTGGCTACACCTTC. Protein product: CASSLGDQGGGYTF. Complete variable domain (other parts from reference TRBV5-1 and TRBJ1-2): KAGVTQTPRYLIKTRGQQVTLSCSPISGHRSVSWYQQTPGQGLQFLFEYFSETQRNKGNFPGRFSGRQFSNSRSEMNVSTLELGDSALYLCASSLGDQGGGYTFGSGTRLTVV.